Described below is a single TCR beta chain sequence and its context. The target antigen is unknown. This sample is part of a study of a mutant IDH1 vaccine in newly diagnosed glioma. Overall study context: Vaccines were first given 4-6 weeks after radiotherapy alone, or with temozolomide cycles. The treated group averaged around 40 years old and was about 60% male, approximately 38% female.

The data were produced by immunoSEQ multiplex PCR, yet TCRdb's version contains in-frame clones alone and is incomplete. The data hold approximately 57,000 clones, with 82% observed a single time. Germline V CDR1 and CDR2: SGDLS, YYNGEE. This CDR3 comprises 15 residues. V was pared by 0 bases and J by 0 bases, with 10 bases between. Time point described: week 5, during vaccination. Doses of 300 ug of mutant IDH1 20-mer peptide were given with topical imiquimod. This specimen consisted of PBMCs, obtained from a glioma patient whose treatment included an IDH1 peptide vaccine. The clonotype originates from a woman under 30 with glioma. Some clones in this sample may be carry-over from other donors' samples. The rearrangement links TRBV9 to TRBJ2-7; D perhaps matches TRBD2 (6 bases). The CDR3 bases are TGTGCCAGCAGCGTAGGTATTAGCGGCTCCTACGAGCAGTACTTC. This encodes CASSVGISGSYEQYF.